Listed here is a single T cell receptor beta chain. These data belong to a study of blood T cell repertoires in COVID-19. Study details: Acute and convalescent COVID-19 specimens originated in the United States, Italy and Spain. From T cells, B-cell-depleted T cells, or PBMCs came the material, which was cDNA or gDNA.

Original processing methods: The assay estimated nucleated cells by amplifying reference gene primers. Libraries were prepared by immunoSEQ multiplex PCR; TCRdb keeps only in-frame clonotypes and omits some of them. V, J and clone size derive from that table, while D and trimming were established from the DNA sequence. Of 35,000 to 55,000 clones listed, under 95% are singletons. The CDR3 length is 13 residues. From germline, CDR1 is MDHEN and CDR2 SYDVKM. V lost 10 bases, J lost 0 bases, and 13 bases lay in between. The sample was peripheral blood. The rearrangement joins TRBV28 to TRBJ2-7; D might be TRBD2 (6 bases). This clonotype was sampled from a man between 65 and 80 years old with active COVID-19. CDR3 loop: CAILDGSSYEQYF. DNA of the CDR3: TGTGCCATCTTGGACGGGAGCTCCTACGAGCAGTACTTC.